This T cell receptor (beta chain) was identified in a study of blood T cell repertoires in COVID-19. The CDR3 covers 14 residues. Germline CDR1 and CDR2: MNHEY and SVGAGI. Trimming left V 6 bases short and J 1 base short, with 9 bases between. As handled by the study authors: Amplifying reference gene primers gave estimates of nucleated cell counts. TCRdb's table, derived via immunoSEQ multiplex PCR, lists solely in-frame clones and lacks some. That table gives V, J and clone size, and the DNA gave D and trimming. This sample has roughly 280,000 clones; about 90% occur once, and the top ten carry roughly 2.2%.

The gene calls are TRBV6-5 and TRBJ1-4; D call uncertain. The sequence was collected from a woman aged 45-60 years who had recovered from COVID-19. The sequencing sample was made of peripheral blood. The CDR3 is CASRREVTNEKLFF. Written as DNA, the CDR3 is TGTGCCAGCAGGAGGGAGGTAACTAATGAAAAACTGTTTTTT.